This TCR beta chain was captured in a study of CD8+ T cells in alopecia areata. The overall study: Female C3H/HeJ recipients aged roughly 7-10 weeks got skin from C3H/HeJ graft donors aged roughly 6-13 months that had spontaneous alopecia. General study findings and limits: Shared TCR sequences were less clear between patients than in mice, possibly partly from HLA diversity. Scalp samples also yield sequences from resident alphabeta T cells of normal skin. Affected lesional scalp, above all in alopecia totalis/universalis, was more clonal than normal scalp.

Extraction of RNA preceded its reverse transcription into cDNA, which served as the sequencing template. The repertoire was sequenced with immunoSEQ multiplex PCR; TCRdb's copy has only in-frame clones and lacks some. The table lists 270,000 or so clones, with no singletons. Separation of pooled cutaneous lymph node cells was by sorting with CD4, CD8alpha, NKG2D, NKG2ACE and other markers. CDR3 size: 14 residues. CDR1 NNHDY and CDR2 SYVADS come from the germline V gene. As for this clone: What it binds is unknown. Gene and germline names: mouse. The read ends 4 residues shy of where the CDR3 ends; the end is completed using the germline J gene. Other DNA sequences within the sample encode an identical CDR3.

This chain links TRBV13-3 with TRBJ2-7; 9 bases line up with TRBD2. The source material was CD4+ T cells sorted from a lymph node. The sequence was collected from a C3H/HeJ mouse with alopecia areata. For the strain, the MHC haplotype given is H2-k. The CDR3 loop reads CASSDGTGRYEQYF. CDR3 DNA (partial): TGTGCCAGCAGTGACGGGACTGGGAGATAT.